This TCR beta chain is drawn from a study of CD8+ T cells in alopecia areata. Extracted RNA was reverse transcribed, and the resulting cDNA served as sequencing template. The table came from immunoSEQ multiplex PCR; TCRdb's copy has only in-frame clones and leaves some out. Of about 110,000 clones listed, about 60% were seen once; the top ten hold over 20%. Within the sample, this clone is medium-sized. The germline gives CDR1 MGHRA, CDR2 YSYEKL. Losses at the gene ends were 2 bases for V and 8 bases for J; bases not matched to a gene: 11. The CDR3 has 16 amino acids. The specimen sequenced was NKG2D-low CD8+ T cells sorted from blood. This receptor was identified in a human donor with alopecia areata. This rearrangement joins TRBV4-1 to TRBJ2-1, with 8 bases lining up with TRBD2. CDR3 bases: TGCGCCAGCAGCCAAACCAGTAGCGGGAATTCAGATGAGCAGTTCTTC. Translation gives CASSQTSSGNSDEQFF.